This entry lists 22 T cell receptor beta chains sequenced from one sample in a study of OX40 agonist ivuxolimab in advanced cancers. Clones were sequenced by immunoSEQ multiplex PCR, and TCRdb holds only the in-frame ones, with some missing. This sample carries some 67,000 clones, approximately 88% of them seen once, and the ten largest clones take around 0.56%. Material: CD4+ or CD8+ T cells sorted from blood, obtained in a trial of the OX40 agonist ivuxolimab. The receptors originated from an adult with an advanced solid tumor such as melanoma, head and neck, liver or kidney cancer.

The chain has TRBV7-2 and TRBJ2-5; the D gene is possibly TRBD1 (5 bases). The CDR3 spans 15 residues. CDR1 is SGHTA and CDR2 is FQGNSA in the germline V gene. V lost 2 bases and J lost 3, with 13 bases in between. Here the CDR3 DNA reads TGTGCCAGCAGCTTACAGGACAAACCAAAAGAGACCCAGTACTTC. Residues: CASSLQDKPKETQYF. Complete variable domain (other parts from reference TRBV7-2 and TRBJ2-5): GAGVSQSPSNKVTEKGKDVELRCDPISGHTALYWYRQSLGQGLEFLIYFQGNSAPDKSGLPSDRFSAERTGGSVSTLTIQRTQQEDSAVYLCASSLQDKPKETQYFGPGTRLLVL.

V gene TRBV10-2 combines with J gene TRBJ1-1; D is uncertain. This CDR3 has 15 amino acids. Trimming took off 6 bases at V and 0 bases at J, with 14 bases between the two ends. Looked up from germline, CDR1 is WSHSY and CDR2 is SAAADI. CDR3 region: CASRSDRILNTEAFF. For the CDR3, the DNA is TGCGCCAGCAGGAGCGACCGAATCCTGAACACTGAAGCTTTCTTT.

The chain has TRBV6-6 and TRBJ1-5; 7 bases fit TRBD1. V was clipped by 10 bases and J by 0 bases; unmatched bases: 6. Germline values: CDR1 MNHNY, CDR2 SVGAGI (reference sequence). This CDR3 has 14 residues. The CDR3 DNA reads TGTGCCACCCGACAGGGCAGTAGCAATCAGCCCCAGCATTTT. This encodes CATRQGSSNQPQHF.

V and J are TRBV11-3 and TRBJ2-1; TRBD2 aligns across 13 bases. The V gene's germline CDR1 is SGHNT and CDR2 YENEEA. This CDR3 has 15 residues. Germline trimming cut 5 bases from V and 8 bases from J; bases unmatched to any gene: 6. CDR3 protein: CASSLGLAGVDEQFF. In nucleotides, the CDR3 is TGTGCCAGCAGCCTAGGACTAGCGGGGGTGGATGAGCAGTTCTTC.

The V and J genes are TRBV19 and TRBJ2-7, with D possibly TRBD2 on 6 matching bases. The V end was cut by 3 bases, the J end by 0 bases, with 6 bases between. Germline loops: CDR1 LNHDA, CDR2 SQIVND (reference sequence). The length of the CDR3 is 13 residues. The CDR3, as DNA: TGTGCCAGTAGTATCGGGAGCTCCTACGAGCAGTACTTC. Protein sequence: CASSIGSSYEQYF.

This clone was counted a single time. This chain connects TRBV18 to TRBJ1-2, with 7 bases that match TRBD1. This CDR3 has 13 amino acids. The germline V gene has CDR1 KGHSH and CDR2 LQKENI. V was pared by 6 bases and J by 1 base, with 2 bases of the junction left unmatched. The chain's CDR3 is CASSWDSNYGYTF. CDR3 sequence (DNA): TGTGCCAGCTCTTGGGACAGTAACTATGGCTACACCTTC.

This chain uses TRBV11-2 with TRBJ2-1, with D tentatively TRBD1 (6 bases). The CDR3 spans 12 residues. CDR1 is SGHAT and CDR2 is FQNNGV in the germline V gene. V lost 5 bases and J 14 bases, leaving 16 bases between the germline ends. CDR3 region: CASSHLGQGKFF. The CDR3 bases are TGTGCCAGCAGCCATCTTGGCCAGGGGAAGTTCTTC.

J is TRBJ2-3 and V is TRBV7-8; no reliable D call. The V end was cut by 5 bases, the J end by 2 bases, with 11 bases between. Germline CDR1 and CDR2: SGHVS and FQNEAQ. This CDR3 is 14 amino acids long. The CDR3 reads CASSRRKHTDTQYF. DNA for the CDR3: TGTGCCAGCAGCCGCCGGAAGCACACAGATACGCAGTATTTT.

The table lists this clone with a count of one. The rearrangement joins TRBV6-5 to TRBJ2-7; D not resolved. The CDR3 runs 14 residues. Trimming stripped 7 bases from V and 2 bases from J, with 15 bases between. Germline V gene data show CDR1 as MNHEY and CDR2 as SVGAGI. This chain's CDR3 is CASKRIGMAYEQYF. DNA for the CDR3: TGTGCCAGCAAGCGTATTGGGATGGCCTACGAGCAGTACTTC.

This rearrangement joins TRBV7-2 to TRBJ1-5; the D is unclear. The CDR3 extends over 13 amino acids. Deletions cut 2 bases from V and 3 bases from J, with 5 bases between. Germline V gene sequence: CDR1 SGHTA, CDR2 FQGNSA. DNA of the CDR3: TGTGCCAGCAGCTTATTCAACAATCAGCCCCAGCATTTT. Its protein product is CASSLFNNQPQHF.

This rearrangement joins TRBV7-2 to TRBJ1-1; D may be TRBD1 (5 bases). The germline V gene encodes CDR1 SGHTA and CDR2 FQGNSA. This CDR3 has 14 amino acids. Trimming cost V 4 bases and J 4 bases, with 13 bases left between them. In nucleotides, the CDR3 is TGTGCCAGCAGCTACGTAAGGGGCGGCACTGAAGCTTTCTTT. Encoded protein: CASSYVRGGTEAFF. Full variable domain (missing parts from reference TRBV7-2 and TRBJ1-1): GAGVSQSPSNKVTEKGKDVELRCDPISGHTALYWYRQSLGQGLEFLIYFQGNSAPDKSGLPSDRFSAERTGGSVSTLTIQRTQQEDSAVYLCASSYVRGGTEAFFGQGTRLTVV.

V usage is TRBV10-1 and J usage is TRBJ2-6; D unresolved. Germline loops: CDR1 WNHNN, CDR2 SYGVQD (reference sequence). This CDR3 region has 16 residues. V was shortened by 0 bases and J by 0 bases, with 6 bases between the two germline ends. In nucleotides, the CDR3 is TGCGCCAGCAGTGAGTCAAGGGCCTCTGGGGCCAACGTCCTGACTTTC. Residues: CASSESRASGANVLTF.

The CDR3 coding sequence is TGTGCCAGCAGCTCGCTGTGGACAGTCGACTATAGCAATCAGCCCCAGCATTTT. Translating gives CASSSLWTVDYSNQPQHF. This chain uses TRBV7-8 with TRBJ1-5; weak D call: TRBD1 (6 bases). The CDR3 is 18 residues long. Germline V lookup: CDR1 SGHVS, CDR2 FQNEAQ. V was shortened by 4 bases and J by 0 bases, with 19 bases between the two germline ends.

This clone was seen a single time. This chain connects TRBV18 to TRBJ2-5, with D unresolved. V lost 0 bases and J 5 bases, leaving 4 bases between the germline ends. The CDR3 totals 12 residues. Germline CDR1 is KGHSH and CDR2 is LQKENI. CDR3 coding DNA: TGTGCCAGCTCACCACCGGGGGAGACCCAGTACTTC. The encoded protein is CASSPPGETQYF.

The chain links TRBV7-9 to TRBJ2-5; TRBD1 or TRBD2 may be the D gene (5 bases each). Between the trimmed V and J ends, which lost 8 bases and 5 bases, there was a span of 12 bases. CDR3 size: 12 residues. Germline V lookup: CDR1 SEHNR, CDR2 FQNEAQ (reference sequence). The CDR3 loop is CASLGVDETQYF. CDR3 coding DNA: TGTGCCAGCCTGGGGGTAGACGAGACCCAGTACTTC.

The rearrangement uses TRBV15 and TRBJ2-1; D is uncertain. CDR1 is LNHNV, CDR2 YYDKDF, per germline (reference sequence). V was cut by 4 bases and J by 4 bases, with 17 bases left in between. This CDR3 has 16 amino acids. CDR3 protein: CATSTKGPGDYNEQFF. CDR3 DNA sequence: TGTGCCACCAGCACTAAAGGCCCAGGCGATTACAATGAGCAGTTCTTC.

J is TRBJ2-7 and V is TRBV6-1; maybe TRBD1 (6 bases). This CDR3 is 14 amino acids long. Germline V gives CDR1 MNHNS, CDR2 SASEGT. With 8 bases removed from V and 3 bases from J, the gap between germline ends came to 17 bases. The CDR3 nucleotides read TGTGCCAGCCGCACCAGCACAGGGATCTACGAGCAGTACTTC. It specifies CASRTSTGIYEQYF.

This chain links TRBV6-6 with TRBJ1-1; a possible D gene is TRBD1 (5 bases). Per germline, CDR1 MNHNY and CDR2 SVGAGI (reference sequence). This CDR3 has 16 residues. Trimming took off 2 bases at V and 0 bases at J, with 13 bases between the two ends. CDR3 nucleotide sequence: TGTGCCAGCAGTTACGGCGGACACGCGATGAACACTGAAGCTTTCTTT. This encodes CASSYGGHAMNTEAFF.

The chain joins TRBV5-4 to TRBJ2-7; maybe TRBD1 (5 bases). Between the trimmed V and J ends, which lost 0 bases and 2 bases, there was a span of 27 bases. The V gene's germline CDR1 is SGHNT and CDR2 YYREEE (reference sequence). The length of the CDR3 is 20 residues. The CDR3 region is CASSLDGLGPKGLKPYEQYF. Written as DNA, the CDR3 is TGTGCCAGCAGCTTGGATGGCCTAGGGCCTAAGGGGCTTAAACCCTACGAGCAGTACTTC.

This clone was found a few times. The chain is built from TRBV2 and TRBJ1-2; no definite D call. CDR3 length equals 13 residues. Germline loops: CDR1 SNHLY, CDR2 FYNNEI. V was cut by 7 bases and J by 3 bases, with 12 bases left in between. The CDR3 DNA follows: TGTGCCAGCACCGCGAAGGTTTACTATGGCTACACCTTC. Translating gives CASTAKVYYGYTF.

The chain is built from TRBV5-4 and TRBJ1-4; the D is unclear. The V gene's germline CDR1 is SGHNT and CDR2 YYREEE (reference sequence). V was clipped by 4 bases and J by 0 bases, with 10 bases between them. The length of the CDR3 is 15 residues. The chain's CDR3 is CASSLTSSTNEKLFF. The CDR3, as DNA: TGTGCCAGCAGCCTTACTTCCTCAACTAATGAAAAACTGTTTTTT.

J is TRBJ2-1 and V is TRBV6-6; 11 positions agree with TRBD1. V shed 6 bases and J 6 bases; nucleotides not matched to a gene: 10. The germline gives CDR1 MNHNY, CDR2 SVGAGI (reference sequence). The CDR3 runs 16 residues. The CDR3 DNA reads TGTGCCAGCAGCATCCATCCGGGACAGGGGGGCAATGAGCAGTTCTTC. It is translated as CASSIHPGQGGNEQFF.